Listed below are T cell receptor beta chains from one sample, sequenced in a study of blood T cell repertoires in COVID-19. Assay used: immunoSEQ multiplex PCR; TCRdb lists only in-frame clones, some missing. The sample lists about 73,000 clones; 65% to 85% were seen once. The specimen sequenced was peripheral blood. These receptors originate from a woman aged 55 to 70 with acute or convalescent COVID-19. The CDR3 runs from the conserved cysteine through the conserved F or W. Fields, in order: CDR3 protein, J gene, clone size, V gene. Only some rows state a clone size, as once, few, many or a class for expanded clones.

CDR3aa: CASSSTGGPDTQYF; j_gene: TRBJ2-3; abundance: .; v_gene: TRBV18
CDR3aa: CASSPGQGQGTQYF; j_gene: TRBJ2-3; abundance: .; v_gene: TRBV18
CDR3aa: CASSLDQQGRGQYF; j_gene: TRBJ2-7; abundance: .; v_gene: TRBV5-1
CDR3aa: CASSASVTGGFSPLHF; j_gene: TRBJ1-6; abundance: .; v_gene: TRBV7-9
CDR3aa: CATSPRGGGYTEAFF; j_gene: TRBJ1-1; abundance: .; v_gene: TRBV15
CDR3aa: CASSEAPAGGYNSPLHF; j_gene: TRBJ1-6; abundance: few; v_gene: TRBV2
CDR3aa: CAISPSTGHTAEGYTF; j_gene: TRBJ1-2; abundance: .; v_gene: TRBV10-3
CDR3aa: CASSGGQGLNEKLFF; j_gene: TRBJ1-4; abundance: .; v_gene: TRBV9
CDR3aa: CASSSRTGVNTIYF; j_gene: TRBJ1-3; abundance: .; v_gene: TRBV7-2
CDR3aa: CASSPGNEQFF; j_gene: TRBJ2-1; abundance: .; v_gene: TRBV18
CDR3aa: CASSLGDRGLQETQYF; j_gene: TRBJ2-5; abundance: .; v_gene: TRBV7-9
CDR3aa: CAGWDRTNYGYTF; j_gene: TRBJ1-2; abundance: .; v_gene: TRBV2
CDR3aa: CASSISRGNEQYF; j_gene: TRBJ2-7; abundance: .; v_gene: TRBV6-5
CDR3aa: CATSRYPGQGNEQFF; j_gene: TRBJ2-1; abundance: .; v_gene: TRBV15
CDR3aa: CASSLSRDINEQYF; j_gene: TRBJ2-7; abundance: .; v_gene: TRBV19
CDR3aa: CASSLTSGDSYEQYF; j_gene: TRBJ2-7; abundance: .; v_gene: TRBV13
CDR3aa: CASSQGGLYEQYF; j_gene: TRBJ2-7; abundance: .; v_gene: TRBV4-2
CDR3aa: CSAQTVNTEAFF; j_gene: TRBJ1-1; abundance: .; v_gene: TRBV29-1
CDR3aa: CASSPGPNNEQFF; j_gene: TRBJ2-1; abundance: .; v_gene: TRBV18
CDR3aa: CASQGRDRYTEAFF; j_gene: TRBJ1-1; abundance: .; v_gene: TRBV3-1/TRBV3-2
CDR3aa: CASSIRTVNTEAFF; j_gene: TRBJ1-1; abundance: .; v_gene: TRBV19
CDR3aa: CASSSVPSRNTGELFF; j_gene: TRBJ2-2; abundance: .; v_gene: TRBV18
CDR3aa: CASSFYRGTDTQYF; j_gene: TRBJ2-3; abundance: .; v_gene: TRBV6-5
CDR3aa: CASSQATDTQYF; j_gene: TRBJ2-3; abundance: .; v_gene: TRBV6-6
CDR3aa: CASRDRGLGTDTQYF; j_gene: TRBJ2-3; abundance: .; v_gene: TRBV5-1
CDR3aa: CASSWRGSGNTIYF; j_gene: TRBJ1-3; abundance: .; v_gene: TRBV7-8
CDR3aa: CASSLQGKHSPLHF; j_gene: TRBJ1-6; abundance: .; v_gene: TRBV5-5
CDR3aa: CASQGGGNQPQHF; j_gene: TRBJ1-5; abundance: few; v_gene: TRBV12-3/TRBV12-4
CDR3aa: CASSLSPGGWDQPQHF; j_gene: TRBJ1-5; abundance: .; v_gene: TRBV27
CDR3aa: CASSLHGTPNEKLFF; j_gene: TRBJ1-4; abundance: .; v_gene: TRBV7-7
CDR3aa: CASKGRGQSNQPQHF; j_gene: TRBJ1-5; abundance: .; v_gene: TRBV6-6
CDR3aa: CASSVGHRVDNSPLHF; j_gene: TRBJ1-6; abundance: .; v_gene: TRBV9
CDR3aa: CASMGQGDGYTF; j_gene: TRBJ1-2; abundance: .; v_gene: TRBV19
CDR3aa: CASSEVGTSYEQYF; j_gene: TRBJ2-7; abundance: .; v_gene: TRBV6-1
CDR3aa: CASSQTGGWRTDTQYF; j_gene: TRBJ2-3; abundance: .; v_gene: TRBV23-1
CDR3aa: CASSSPGQNTEAFF; j_gene: TRBJ1-1; abundance: .; v_gene: TRBV7-8
CDR3aa: CASRLGWGGTIYF; j_gene: TRBJ1-3; abundance: .; v_gene: TRBV19
CDR3aa: CASSAPTSVWSYEQYF; j_gene: TRBJ2-7; abundance: .; v_gene: TRBV7-9
CDR3aa: CASSTRTPGDEQFF; j_gene: TRBJ2-1; abundance: few; v_gene: TRBV4-2
CDR3aa: CASSLGVGQGSGNTIYF; j_gene: TRBJ1-3; abundance: .; v_gene: TRBV13
CDR3aa: CASSTGTTEAFF; j_gene: TRBJ1-1; abundance: .; v_gene: TRBV13
CDR3aa: CASSSTRRSMNTEAFF; j_gene: TRBJ1-1; abundance: .; v_gene: TRBV19